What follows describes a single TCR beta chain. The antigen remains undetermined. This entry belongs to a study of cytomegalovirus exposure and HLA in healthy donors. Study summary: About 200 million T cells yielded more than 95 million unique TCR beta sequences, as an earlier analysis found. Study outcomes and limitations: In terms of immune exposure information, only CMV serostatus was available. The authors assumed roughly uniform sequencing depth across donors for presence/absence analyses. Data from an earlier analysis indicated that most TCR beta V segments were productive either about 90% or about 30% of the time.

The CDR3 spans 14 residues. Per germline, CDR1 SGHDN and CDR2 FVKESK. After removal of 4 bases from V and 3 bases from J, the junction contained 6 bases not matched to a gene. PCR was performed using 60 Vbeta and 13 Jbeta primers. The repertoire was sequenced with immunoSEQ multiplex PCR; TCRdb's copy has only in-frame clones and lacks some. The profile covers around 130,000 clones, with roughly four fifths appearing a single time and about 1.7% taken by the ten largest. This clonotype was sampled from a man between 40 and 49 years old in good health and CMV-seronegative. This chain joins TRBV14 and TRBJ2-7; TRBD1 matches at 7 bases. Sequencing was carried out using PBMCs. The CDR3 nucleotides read TGTGCCAGCAGCCTAACAGGGGTTAGCTACGAGCAGTACTTC. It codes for CASSLTGVSYEQYF.